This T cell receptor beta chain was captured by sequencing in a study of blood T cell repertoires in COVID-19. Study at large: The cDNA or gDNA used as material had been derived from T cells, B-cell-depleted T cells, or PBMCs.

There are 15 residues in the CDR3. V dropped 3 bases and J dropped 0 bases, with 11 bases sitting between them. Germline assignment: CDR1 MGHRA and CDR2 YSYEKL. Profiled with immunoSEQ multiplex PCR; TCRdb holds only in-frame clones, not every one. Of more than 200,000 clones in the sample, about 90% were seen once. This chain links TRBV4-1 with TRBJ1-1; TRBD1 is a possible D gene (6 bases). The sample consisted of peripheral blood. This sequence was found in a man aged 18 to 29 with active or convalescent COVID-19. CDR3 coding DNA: TGCGCCAGCAGCCAGGAAACAGGGCTGAACACTGAAGCTTTCTTT. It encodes CASSQETGLNTEAFF.